The next 22 T cell receptor beta chains were all read from a single sample in a study of HIV-infected patients and healthy controls. Whole blood was used without fractionation, so all unsorted peripheral T cells were included. cDNA was made from 400 to 500 ng RNA using alpha and beta constant primers. Each of the alpha and beta chains got its own library through chain-specific third strand synthesis with indices. Using its own MiXCR run on the 5' RACE reads, TCRdb lists one record per CDR3 protein. The profile shows approximately 9,400 distinct CDR3 sequences, 8% to 10% of them singletons. The sequenced material came from blood. Source of these receptors: an adult in good health.

The sample holds many counts of this clonotype. The DNA for the CDR3 is TGTGCCACCAGGGGGGTACACAGGGAGTACAGGCAGTACTTC. Encoded protein: CATRGVHREYRQYF. The rearrangement uses TRBV28 and TRBJ2-7; the D gene is possibly TRBD1 (7 bases). Germline lookup yields CDR1 MDHEN and CDR2 SYDVKM. Trimming removed 10 bases from V and 9 bases from J, with 25 bases in between. There are 14 residues in the CDR3.

This clonotype was seen at least ten times. The CDR3 DNA reads as TGTGCCAGCAGCTTAACCCGGGACAGCTCCAATTCACCCCTCCACTTT. Residues: CASSLTRDSSNSPLHF. J is TRBJ1-6 and V is TRBV7-8; 7 positions match TRBD1. V shed 2 bases and J 7 bases; nucleotides not matched to a gene: 8. CDR1 and CDR2 from the germline V gene are SGHVS and FQNEAQ. The CDR3 extends over 16 amino acids.

This clonotype came up a few times. J is TRBJ1-5 and V is TRBV19; TRBD1 is a possible D gene (6 bases). V was cut by 0 bases and J by 7 bases, with 16 bases left in between. Germline-derived CDR1 and CDR2 are LNHDA and SQIVND (reference sequence). CDR3 length equals 16 residues. In DNA form, the CDR3 reads TGTGCCAGTAGTATAGATCCCGGCAGGGGAAACCAGCCCCAGCATTTT. Residues: CASSIDPGRGNQPQHF.

The J gene is TRBJ2-7, the V gene TRBV28; D is unclear. V dropped 5 bases and J dropped 0 bases, with 17 bases sitting between them. The CDR3 loop spans 16 amino acids. Germline V gene sequence: CDR1 MDHEN, CDR2 SYDVKM. CDR3 amino acids: CASSLGRIESSYEQYF. The CDR3 region has the DNA TGTGCCAGCAGTCTAGGACGGATAGAGAGCTCCTACGAGCAGTACTTC.

By sample fraction, this clonotype is medium-sized (0.01 to 0.1%). This rearrangement joins TRBV12-3 or TRBV12-4 to TRBJ2-7, with D uncertain. Trimming removed 5 bases at V and 4 bases at J, with 12 bases between. The CDR3 has 13 amino acids. The CDR3 reads CASSPPPWYEQYF. CDR3 coding DNA: TGTGCCAGCAGTCCGCCGCCCTGGTACGAGCAGTACTTC.

This clonotype is medium-sized by share. The chain is built from TRBV7-2 and TRBJ2-5, with 9 bases lining up with TRBD2. The CDR3 sequence is 14 residues long. V was pared by 6 bases and J by 1 base, with 3 bases of the junction left unmatched. Looked up from germline, CDR1 is SGHTA and CDR2 is FQGNSA. The CDR3 loop is CASSLSGSQETQYF. CDR3 DNA: TGTGCCAGCAGTCTTAGCGGGAGCCAAGAGACCCAGTACTTC. The complete variable domain, with remaining parts taken from reference TRBV7-2 and TRBJ2-5, reads GAGVSQSPSNKVTEKGKDVELRCDPISGHTALYWYRQSLGQGLEFLIYFQGNSAPDKSGLPSDRFSAERTGGSVSTLTIQRTQQEDSAVYLCASSLSGSQETQYFGPGTRLLVL.

J is TRBJ1-1 and V is TRBV12-3 or TRBV12-4, with D maybe TRBD1 (5 bases). With 3 bases removed from V and 0 bases from J, the gap between germline ends came to 11 bases. This CDR3 has 15 residues. The CDR3 nucleotides are TGTGCCAGCAGTTTGTGGGACTTCATGAACACTGAAGCTTTCTTT. The encoded protein is CASSLWDFMNTEAFF.

In its sample, this clonotype is medium-sized. The V gene is TRBV7-8, the J gene TRBJ2-2, with 8 bases matching TRBD2. Looked up from germline, CDR1 is SGHVS and CDR2 is FQNEAQ. CDR3 size: 18 residues. Trimming removed 5 bases from V and 5 bases from J; junction bases left unmatched: 16. CDR3 loop: CASSHSAGGFVITGELFF. CDR3 in DNA: TGTGCCAGCAGCCATAGCGCGGGGGGATTTGTTATAACCGGGGAGCTGTTTTTT.

V is TRBV27 and J is TRBJ2-3; 7 nucleotides line up with TRBD1. The CDR3 has 15 amino acids. CDR1 and CDR2 (germline): MNHEY, SMNVEV (reference sequence). The V and J ends lost 5 bases and 3 bases, in that order; junction bases with no gene match: 8. The CDR3: CASSPIGTDTDTQYF. Written as DNA, the CDR3 is TGTGCCAGCAGTCCCATCGGGACAGATACAGATACGCAGTATTTT.

By proportion, this clonotype is medium-sized. V gene TRBV18 combines with J gene TRBJ1-5; D is possibly TRBD1 (5 bases). Trimming shortened V by 1 base and J by 5 bases, and 12 bases separated the two germline ends. Germline V lookup: CDR1 KGHSH, CDR2 LQKENI. The CDR3 has 15 amino acids. CDR3 loop: CASSPLQGTDQPQHF. DNA of the CDR3: TGTGCCAGCTCACCACTCCAGGGAACGGATCAGCCCCAGCATTTT.

This clonotype was recorded at least ten times. CDR3 sequence reads: CSANRDRDYEQYF. In DNA, the CDR3 is TGCAGTGCTAACCGGGACAGGGACTACGAGCAGTACTTC. The chain combines TRBV20-1 with TRBJ2-7; 9 bases agree with TRBD1. V lost 4 bases to trimming and J lost 3 bases; unmatched junction nucleotides: 4. Germline V gene sequence: CDR1 DFQATT, CDR2 SNEGSKA (reference sequence). This CDR3 region has 13 residues.

This clonotype was detected many times. CDR3 nucleotides: TGTGCCAGCAGTCAAAAGGCAGGGGGGCGAGAGACCCAGTACTTC. This translates into CASSQKAGGRETQYF. The rearrangement uses TRBV7-2 and TRBJ2-5; D possibly corresponds to TRBD1 (7 bases). Trimming took 6 bases from V and 4 from J, leaving 18 bases between them. The CDR3 sequence is 15 residues long. Looked up from germline, CDR1 is SGHTA and CDR2 is FQGNSA.

This clonotype occurred many times. The gene calls are TRBV5-4 and TRBJ2-5; D gene ambiguous. Germline-derived CDR1 and CDR2 are SGHNT and YYREEE (reference sequence). Trimming took off 4 bases at V and 1 base at J, with 8 bases between the two ends. The CDR3 sequence is 13 residues long. CDR3 DNA sequence: TGTGCCAGCAGCCGCTGGGCCCAAGAGACCCAGTACTTC. This gives the protein CASSRWAQETQYF.

This clonotype qualifies as medium-sized. The chain carries TRBV4-3 and TRBJ1-4, with D possibly being TRBD1 (6 bases). The CDR3 runs 15 residues. Germline CDR1 LGHNA, CDR2 YSLEER. V shed 0 bases and J shed 5 bases, with 10 bases lying between them. The CDR3 sequence: CASSQDQGTNEKLFF. The CDR3 nucleotides read TGCGCCAGCAGCCAAGATCAGGGGACGAATGAAAAACTGTTTTTT.

By sample share, this clonotype is medium-sized. The gene calls are TRBV12-3 or TRBV12-4 and TRBJ1-5; D is unclear. The CDR3 is 15 residues long. V was shortened by 1 base and J by 6 bases, with 13 bases between the two germline ends. The CDR3 loop is CASSLGLVGPQPQHF. The CDR3 DNA sequence: TGTGCCAGCAGTTTAGGTCTTGTGGGCCCTCAGCCCCAGCATTTT.

By share of the sample, this clonotype is medium-sized. The chain uses TRBV5-1 and TRBJ1-5, with D hard to call. CDR1 and CDR2 (germline): SGHRS, YFSETQ. The CDR3 extends over 13 amino acids. V was pared by 2 bases and J by 4 bases, with 7 bases between. The CDR3 nucleotides are TGCGCCAGCAGCTTCCGGCCAAATCAGCCCCAGCATTTT. Translation gives CASSFRPNQPQHF.

By share, this clonotype counts as medium-sized. J is TRBJ1-4 and V is TRBV28; D not certain. Germline assignment: CDR1 MDHEN and CDR2 SYDVKM. The CDR3 runs to 15 residues. V dropped 5 bases and J dropped 6 bases, with 16 bases sitting between them. The CDR3 region has the DNA TGTGCCAGCAGTCTCTTACAGAATAACTATGAAAAACTGTTTTTT. This codes for CASSLLQNNYEKLFF.

The table lists this clonotype with many counts. This chain uses TRBV6-6 with TRBJ2-7; D is undetermined. The CDR3 sequence is 11 residues long. Germline CDR1 is MNHNY and CDR2 is SVGAGI (reference sequence). The germline V and J ends were trimmed by 8 bases and 0 bases, with 5 bases remaining between them. In DNA form, the CDR3 reads TGTGCCAGCGGCAGCTCCTACGAGCAGTACTTC. This codes for CASGSSYEQYF.

In the case of this clonotype: A read error is possible here, since a much larger clone lies one base away. CDR3 DNA sequence: TGTGCCAGCACCTCCCCCGTCGAGACCCAGTGCTTC. As protein: CASTSPVETQCF. V and J are TRBV3-1 and TRBJ2-5; D remains unclear. This CDR3 spans 12 amino acids. Germline values: CDR1 LGHDT, CDR2 YNNKEL (reference sequence).

By sample fraction, this clonotype is medium-sized (0.01 to 0.1%). This chain uses TRBV4-3 with TRBJ2-1, with D hard to call. Germline lookup yields CDR1 LGHNA and CDR2 YSLEER. The CDR3 runs 13 residues. V gave up 1 base and J gave up 7 bases, with 8 bases separating them. CDR3 nucleotides: TGCGCCAGCAGCCAAGGAGCGTATAATGAGCAGTTCTTC. This translates into CASSQGAYNEQFF.

This clonotype was observed at least ten times. The CDR3 nucleotides are TGCGCCAGCCGCGCTTTCACCGGGGAGCTGTTTTTT. Its translation: CASRAFTGELFF. The V and J genes are TRBV4-3 and TRBJ2-2; no firm D call. Germline V gene sequence: CDR1 LGHNA, CDR2 YSLEER. The CDR3 covers 12 residues. Deletions cut 8 bases from V and 4 bases from J, with 8 bases between.

This clonotype was counted ten times or more. The V and J genes are TRBV10-3 and TRBJ1-5; maybe TRBD1 (6 bases). Per germline, CDR1 ENHRY and CDR2 SYGVKD. Trimming took off 4 bases at V and 3 bases at J, with 10 bases between the two ends. The CDR3 consists of 14 residues. In DNA, the CDR3 is TGTGCCATCAGTGGGGGGGGCCCCAATCAGCCCCAGCATTTT. Its translation: CAISGGGPNQPQHF.